One and the same sample provided the 18 T cell receptor beta chains below, sequenced in a study of blood T cell repertoires in COVID-19. Generated by immunoSEQ multiplex PCR, the TCRdb table keeps only in-frame clones and is missing some. Of about 85,000 clones detected, roughly nine tenths appear once; the ten largest clones hold roughly 2.3%. Sequenced material: peripheral blood. Source of these receptors: a man in his forties or fifties with acute or convalescent COVID-19.

The J gene is TRBJ1-4, the V gene TRBV19; the D is unclear. The V gene's germline CDR1 is LNHDA and CDR2 SQIVND (reference sequence). With 6 bases removed from V and 4 bases from J, the gap between germline ends came to 9 bases. This CDR3 is 13 amino acids long. CDR3 residues: CASSEAFNEKLFF. The CDR3 DNA reads TGTGCCAGTAGCGAAGCCTTTAATGAAAAACTGTTTTTT.

This chain uses TRBV4-2 with TRBJ2-2; 10 nucleotides match TRBD2. Germline V gene data show CDR1 as LGHNA and CDR2 as YNFKEQ. The CDR3 covers 17 residues. The V gene end was trimmed by 3 bases and the J gene end by 3 bases; junction bases not matched to a gene: 7. DNA for the CDR3: TGTGCCAGCAGCCAGACCCTAGCGGGAGTTGACACCGGGGAGCTGTTTTTT. This sequence encodes CASSQTLAGVDTGELFF.

V and J are TRBV30 and TRBJ1-6; D unresolved. There are 12 residues in the CDR3. The germline V and J ends were trimmed by 3 bases and 15 bases, with 15 bases remaining between them. The germline V gene has CDR1 GTSNPN and CDR2 SVGIG (reference sequence). The DNA of the CDR3 is TGTGCCTGGAGCGCCCTCGGGGTGCGCCTCCACTTT. Translated: CAWSALGVRLHF. Full variable domain (rest looked up from reference TRBV30 and TRBJ1-6): SQTIHQWPATLVQPVGSPLSLECTVEGTSNPNLYWYRQAAGRGLQLLFYSVGIGQISSEVPQNLSASRPQDRQFILSSKKLLLSDSGFYLCAWSALGVRLHFGNGTRLTVT.

The V and J genes are TRBV19 and TRBJ1-2; unclear D gene. Germline values: CDR1 LNHDA, CDR2 SQIVND (reference sequence). Trimming stripped 2 bases from V and 5 bases from J, with 21 bases between. This CDR3 has 17 residues. The CDR3 nucleotides read TGTGCCAGTAGTATACGAGGCGGCGAGGGATTTAGGTATGGCTACACCTTC. Translating it yields CASSIRGGEGFRYGYTF.

The V call is TRBV24-1, the J call TRBJ2-7; D possibly corresponds to TRBD1 (6 bases). The ends were cut back, 4 bases at V and 1 base at J, with 16 bases in the middle. The CDR3 runs to 16 residues. The germline gives CDR1 KGHDR, CDR2 SFDVKD. The CDR3 DNA reads as TGTGCCACCAGTGACCCAAACAGGGCCCAGTCCTACGAGCAGTACTTC. It is translated as CATSDPNRAQSYEQYF.

The chain employs TRBV4-1 and TRBJ1-1; D is undetermined. Germline V gives CDR1 MGHRA, CDR2 YSYEKL. Trimming cost V 1 base and J 0 bases, with 9 bases left between them. This CDR3 has 15 amino acids. In nucleotides, the CDR3 is TGCGCCAGCAGCCAAGGCCCGGTAATGAACACTGAAGCTTTCTTT. Translated, it gives CASSQGPVMNTEAFF.

The rearrangement joins TRBV7-9 to TRBJ1-1, with D tentatively TRBD1 (6 bases). The V end lost 3 bases, the J end lost 7 bases, and 12 bases lay between the germline ends. Germline V gives CDR1 SEHNR, CDR2 FQNEAQ (reference sequence). The CDR3 length is 13 residues. CDR3 loop: CASSFGTPNEAFF. The CDR3 DNA is TGTGCCAGCAGCTTCGGGACACCAAATGAAGCTTTCTTT.

The CDR3 region is CASSSDRDHTEAFF. CDR3 nucleotide sequence: TGTGCCAGTAGCTCGGACAGGGACCACACTGAAGCTTTCTTT. The V and J genes are TRBV19 and TRBJ1-1; 8 positions agree with TRBD1. The CDR3 is made up of 14 amino acids. The V gene's germline CDR1 is LNHDA and CDR2 SQIVND (reference sequence). V shed 6 bases, J shed 3 bases, and the junction held 6 bases outside the gene matches.

The V and J genes are TRBV12-3 or TRBV12-4 and TRBJ1-3; D uncertain. The V gene lost 6 bases and the J gene lost 8 bases, with 11 bases spanning the gap. The CDR3 totals 12 residues. In DNA, the CDR3 is TGTGCCAGCAGACGAGGAGAGTACACCATATATTTT. Its protein product is CASRRGEYTIYF.

The V call is TRBV28, the J call TRBJ1-5; D is undetermined. Trimming cost V 2 bases and J 3 bases, with 14 bases left between them. Germline CDR1 MDHEN, CDR2 SYDVKM. This CDR3 comprises 16 residues. For the CDR3, the DNA is TGTGCCAGCAGTTTAATCATAGCACCCTACAATCAGCCCCAGCATTTT. Its protein product is CASSLIIAPYNQPQHF.

This chain uses TRBV7-2 with TRBJ2-7, with D unclear. This CDR3 is built from 15 residues. Between the trimmed V and J ends, which lost 2 bases and 4 bases, there was a span of 15 bases. Germline-derived CDR1 and CDR2 are SGHTA and FQGNSA. CDR3 bases: TGTGCCAGCAGCTTACGGCCCCCGCACGGGTACGAGCAGTACTTC. It codes for CASSLRPPHGYEQYF. Full variable domain (outside the CDR3, taken from reference TRBV7-2 and TRBJ2-7): GAGVSQSPSNKVTEKGKDVELRCDPISGHTALYWYRQSLGQGLEFLIYFQGNSAPDKSGLPSDRFSAERTGGSVSTLTIQRTQQEDSAVYLCASSLRPPHGYEQYFGPGTRLTVT.

J is TRBJ1-6 and V is TRBV28; 8 nucleotides align to TRBD1. CDR1 and CDR2 (germline): MDHEN, SYDVKM. The junction had 4 bases not matched to a gene; V was cut back by 5 bases and J by 7 bases. The CDR3 runs to 14 residues. For the CDR3, the DNA is TGTGCCAGCAGTCCGGGACAGGCGAATTCACCCCTCCACTTT. Encoded protein: CASSPGQANSPLHF.

In this sample, this clone turned up once. The chain couples TRBV29-1 to TRBJ2-3; the match to TRBD2 covers 7 bases. CDR1 and CDR2 from the germline V gene are SQVTM and ANQGSEA. The V and J ends lost 3 bases and 0 bases, in that order; junction bases with no gene match: 6. This CDR3 contains 15 residues. CDR3 nucleotides: TGCAGCGTTGAGGGAGGGACCATTAGCACAGATACGCAGTATTTT. Residues: CSVEGGTISTDTQYF.

The rearrangement joins TRBV27 to TRBJ2-1; TRBD1 agrees at 8 bases. Losses at the gene ends were 10 bases for V and 1 base for J; bases not matched to a gene: 12. The CDR3 runs 16 residues. Germline loops: CDR1 MNHEY, CDR2 SMNVEV (reference sequence). This chain's CDR3 is CATGGLRGRSYNEQFF. CDR3 DNA sequence: TGTGCCACAGGGGGCCTTAGGGGTAGGTCCTACAATGAGCAGTTCTTC.

The genes are TRBV2 and TRBJ2-7; a weak D match, TRBD2 (5 bases). Germline V gene sequence: CDR1 SNHLY, CDR2 FYNNEI. The germline V and J ends were trimmed by 1 base and 1 base, with 17 bases remaining between them. The CDR3 sequence is 17 residues long. CDR3 sequence: CASSEDRAEGLSYEQYF. The CDR3 bases are TGTGCCAGCAGTGAAGATCGAGCGGAAGGCCTTTCCTACGAGCAGTACTTC.

This clone was counted ten times or more. The chain has TRBV5-1 and TRBJ1-6; 10 bases map to TRBD1. The CDR3 contains 15 residues. V lost 3 bases, J lost 10 bases, and 7 bases stayed unmatched. Germline V lookup: CDR1 SGHRS, CDR2 YFSETQ. The CDR3 protein is CASSWGQGLESPLHF. CDR3 sequence (DNA): TGCGCCAGCAGCTGGGGACAGGGGTTAGAGTCACCCCTCCACTTT.

The gene calls are TRBV5-1 and TRBJ2-7, with 14 bases fitting TRBD2. Trimming cost V 6 bases and J 4 bases; bases outside gene matches: 6. Looked up from germline, CDR1 is SGHRS and CDR2 is YFSETQ. The CDR3 has 15 amino acids. CDR3 nucleotides: TGCGCCAGCACCTTTGGGACTAGCGGGAGTTACGAGCAGTACTTC. It encodes CASTFGTSGSYEQYF.

This chain connects TRBV7-9 to TRBJ2-1; D may be TRBD1 (5 bases). Trimming cost V 2 bases and J 4 bases, with 12 bases left between them. There are 15 residues in the CDR3. CDR1 and CDR2 from the germline V gene are SEHNR and FQNEAQ (reference sequence). This CDR3 is CASSLTGDSYNEQFF. Written as DNA, the CDR3 is TGTGCCAGCAGCTTAACAGGAGATTCTTACAATGAGCAGTTCTTC.